The source of this T cell receptor (beta chain) is a study of OX40 agonist ivuxolimab in advanced cancers. There are 16 residues in the CDR3. V gave up 7 bases and J gave up 4 bases, with 22 bases separating them. Germline V gives CDR1 LNHDA, CDR2 SQIVND (reference sequence). Produced via immunoSEQ multiplex PCR; TCRdb's table is partial and in-frame only. This table holds 65,000 to 100,000 clones, 80% to 90% found once. This chain links TRBV19 with TRBJ1-1; no firm D call. The sample in question was CD4+ or CD8+ T cells sorted from blood, obtained in a trial of the OX40 agonist ivuxolimab. This clonotype originated in an adult with an advanced solid tumor such as melanoma, head and neck, liver or kidney cancer. CDR3 in DNA: TGTGCCAGTACCGATCGGGTCGGCAGGCGGGGCACTGAAGCTTTCTTT. Encoded protein: CASTDRVGRRGTEAFF.